This is a list of T cell receptor beta chains from one sample in a study of cytomegalovirus exposure and HLA in healthy donors. Sequencing was performed with immunoSEQ multiplex PCR; in TCRdb, only in-frame clones are kept and a portion is missing. The table shows 130,000 to 150,000 clones, with around three quarters occurring only once. The sequenced sample consisted of PBMCs. Every receptor here comes from a man aged 40-49 years in good health and CMV-seropositive. Both conserved end residues are part of each CDR3. D genes are given only for firm matches. Some rows have no size entry. The others give once, few or many, or a class for an expanded clone.

length: 13
size: -
J: TRBJ2-7
V: TRBV9
D: -
CDR3: CASSVFPGYEQYF
DNA: TGTGCCAGCAGCGTATTCCCAGGTTACGAGCAGTACTTC

length: 13
size: -
J: TRBJ2-2
V: TRBV7-9
D: -
CDR3: CASSSGSGGELFF
DNA: TGTGCCAGCAGCTCCGGGAGCGGCGGGGAGCTGTTTTTT

length: 14
size: -
J: TRBJ2-3
V: TRBV5-4
D: -
CDR3: CASSFDTFTDTQYF
DNA: TGTGCCAGCAGCTTCGACACCTTCACAGATACGCAGTATTTT

length: 16
size: -
J: TRBJ1-1
V: TRBV29-1
D: TRBD1
CDR3: CSVPPDLTGGGSEAFF
DNA: TGCAGCGTTCCGCCGGATCTGACAGGGGGGGGGTCTGAAGCTTTCTTT

length: 14
size: once
J: TRBJ1-6
V: TRBV6-5
D: -
CDR3: CASSTGHLNSPLHF
DNA: TGTGCCAGCAGTACCGGACACTTAAATTCACCCCTCCACTTT

length: 12
size: -
J: TRBJ2-3
V: TRBV28
D: TRBD1
CDR3: CASKTGADTQYF
DNA: TGTGCCAGCAAAACAGGGGCAGATACGCAGTATTTT

length: 14
size: -
J: TRBJ1-3
V: TRBV5-1
D: -
CDR3: CASRQGGSGNTIYF
DNA: TGCGCCAGCAGACAGGGTGGTTCTGGAAACACCATATATTTT

length: 14
size: once
J: TRBJ1-4
V: TRBV5-1
D: -
CDR3: CASSARGGEEKLFF
DNA: TGCGCCAGCAGCGCCAGGGGTGGTGAGGAAAAACTGTTTTTT

length: 14
size: -
J: TRBJ2-1
V: TRBV7-3
D: TRBD2
CDR3: CASGRLAGANEQFF
DNA: TGTGCCTCGGGACGACTAGCGGGAGCGAATGAGCAGTTCTTC

length: 15
size: few
J: TRBJ2-1
V: TRBV6-1
D: TRBD2
CDR3: CASIRSSGVYNEQFF
DNA: TGTGCCAGCATTCGATCTAGCGGAGTTTACAATGAGCAGTTCTTC